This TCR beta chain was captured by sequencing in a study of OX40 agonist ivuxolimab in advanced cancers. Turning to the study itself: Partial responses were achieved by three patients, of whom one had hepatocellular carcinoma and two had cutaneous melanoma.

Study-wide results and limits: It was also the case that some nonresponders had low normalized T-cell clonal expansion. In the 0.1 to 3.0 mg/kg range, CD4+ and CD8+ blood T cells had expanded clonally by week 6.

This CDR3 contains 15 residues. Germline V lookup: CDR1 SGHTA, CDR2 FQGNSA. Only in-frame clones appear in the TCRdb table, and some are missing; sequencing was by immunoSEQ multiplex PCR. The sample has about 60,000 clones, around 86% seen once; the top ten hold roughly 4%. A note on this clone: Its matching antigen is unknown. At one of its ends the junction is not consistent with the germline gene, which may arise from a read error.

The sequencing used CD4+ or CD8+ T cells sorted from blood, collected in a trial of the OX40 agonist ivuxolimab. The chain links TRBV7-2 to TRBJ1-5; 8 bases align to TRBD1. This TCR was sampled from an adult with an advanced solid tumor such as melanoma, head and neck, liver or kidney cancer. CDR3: CASTLTGGFNQPQHF. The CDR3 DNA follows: TGTGCCAGCACCTTAACAGGGGGTTTTAATCAGCCCCAGCATTTT.